A selection of T cell receptor beta chains follows, all from one sample in a study of blood T cell repertoires in COVID-19. TCRdb's copy holds only in-frame clones and misses some; the assay was immunoSEQ multiplex PCR. The sample carries approximately 270,000 clones, approximately 89% recorded once. The sequenced sample was peripheral blood. Receptor source: a woman aged 25 to 39 with COVID-19, enrolled during active disease. Each CDR3 is given with its conserved first and last residue. D genes are given only for firm matches. Some rows mark clone size as missing; the rest say once, few, many or name a class of expanded clone.

v_gene	d_gene	j_gene	abundance	CDR3aa	CDR3nt
TRBV6-2/TRBV6-3	TRBD2	TRBJ2-3	-	CASSRGLAGRTDTQYF	TGTGCCAGCAGTCGCGGACTAGCGGGGCGCACAGATACGCAGTATTTT
TRBV5-1	TRBD2	TRBJ2-3	-	CASSFFSTREAGDTQYF	TGCGCCAGCAGCTTTTTTTCCACCCGGGAGGCAGGAGATACGCAGTATTTT
TRBV3-1/TRBV3-2	TRBD2	TRBJ2-1	-	CASSQDWASGDNEQFF	TGTGCCAGCAGCCAAGATTGGGCTAGCGGGGATAATGAGCAGTTCTTC
TRBV19	TRBD1	TRBJ1-3	-	CASSTLGQGFGTIYF	TGTGCCAGTAGTACGCTGGGACAGGGGTTCGGCACCATATATTTT
TRBV18	TRBD2	TRBJ2-7	-	CASSGRADTYEQYF	TGTGCCAGCTCGGGGAGGGCAGACACCTACGAGCAGTACTTC
TRBV5-1	-	TRBJ2-3	few	CASSRGSNTDTQYF	TGCGCCAGCAGCAGGGGTAGTAACACAGATACGCAGTATTTT
TRBV28	TRBD2	TRBJ2-7	-	CASSPSGGANSYEQYF	TGTGCCAGCAGTCCTAGCGGGGGGGCAAACTCCTACGAGCAGTACTTC
TRBV7-2	-	TRBJ2-1	once	CASSLVQGSGNEQFF	TGTGCCAGCAGCTTAGTGCAGGGATCCGGCAATGAGCAGTTCTTC
TRBV5-1	TRBD1	TRBJ2-7	-	CASSLAGTGNEQYF	TGCGCCAGCAGCTTGGCCGGGACAGGGAACGAGCAGTACTTC
TRBV18	-	TRBJ1-5	-	CASSPRGHQPQHF	TGTGCCAGCTCCCCGAGAGGGCATCAGCCCCAGCATTTT
TRBV6-2/TRBV6-3	-	TRBJ1-1	-	CASSYSRGARLSEAFF	TGTGCCAGCAGTTACTCCCGGGGGGCGCGGCTTTCTGAAGCTTTCTTT
TRBV7-2	-	TRBJ2-1	-	CASSPSPRFGNEQFF	TGTGCCAGCAGCCCCTCCCCCCGATTCGGGAATGAGCAGTTCTTC
TRBV27	-	TRBJ2-5	-	CASSSAVMYQETQYF	TGTGCCAGCAGTTCAGCGGTGATGTACCAAGAGACCCAGTACTTC
TRBV19	TRBD1	TRBJ1-2	-	CASIPSGRGISGYTF	TGTGCCAGTATCCCGTCGGGCAGGGGGATCAGTGGCTACACCTTC
TRBV2	-	TRBJ1-2	few	CASSALRGYTF	TGTGCCAGCAGTGCCTTGCGAGGCTACACCTTC
TRBV25-1	-	TRBJ1-2	-	CASSVGGAHGYTF	TGTGCCAGCAGTGTCGGGGGGGCTCATGGCTACACCTTC
TRBV7-2	TRBD1	TRBJ2-5	-	CAGSGGGKETQYF	TGTGCCGGCTCAGGGGGTGGGAAAGAGACCCAGTACTTC
TRBV7-2	-	TRBJ2-2	-	CASSYPPPGYTGELFF	TGTGCCAGCAGCTACCCCCCCCCAGGGTACACCGGGGAGCTGTTTTTT
TRBV20-1	-	TRBJ2-5	-	CSASGSGGRETQYF	TGCAGTGCTAGTGGGTCAGGCGGGCGGGAGACCCAGTACTTC
TRBV2	TRBD2	TRBJ2-3	-	CASSETSGRGGPDTQYF	TGTGCCAGCAGTGAGACTAGCGGGAGAGGGGGCCCAGATACGCAGTATTTT
TRBV10-2	-	TRBJ1-2	-	CASSPGVGAGGYTF	TGCGCCAGCAGCCCCGGGGTGGGGGCCGGGGGCTACACCTTC
TRBV29-1	-	TRBJ1-3	once	CSVGGDGNTIYF	TGCAGCGTTGGGGGGGATGGAAACACCATATATTTT
TRBV7-9	-	TRBJ2-5	-	CASSLGTAQETQYF	TGTGCCAGCAGCTTAGGGACAGCTCAAGAGACCCAGTACTTC
TRBV7-8	TRBD2	TRBJ2-1	once	CASSLVSASGRINEQFF	TGTGCCAGCAGCTTAGTATCAGCTAGCGGGAGAATCAATGAGCAGTTCTTC